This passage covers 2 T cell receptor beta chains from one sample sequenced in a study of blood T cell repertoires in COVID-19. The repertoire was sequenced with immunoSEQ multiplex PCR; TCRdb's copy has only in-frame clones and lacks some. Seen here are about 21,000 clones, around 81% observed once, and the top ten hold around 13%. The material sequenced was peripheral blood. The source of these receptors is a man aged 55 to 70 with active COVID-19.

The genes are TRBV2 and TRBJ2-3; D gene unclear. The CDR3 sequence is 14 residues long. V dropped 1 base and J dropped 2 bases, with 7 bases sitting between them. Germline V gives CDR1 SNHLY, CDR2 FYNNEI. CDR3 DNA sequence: TGTGCCAGCAGTGAAGGCGGTTACACAGATACGCAGTATTTT. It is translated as CASSEGGYTDTQYF.

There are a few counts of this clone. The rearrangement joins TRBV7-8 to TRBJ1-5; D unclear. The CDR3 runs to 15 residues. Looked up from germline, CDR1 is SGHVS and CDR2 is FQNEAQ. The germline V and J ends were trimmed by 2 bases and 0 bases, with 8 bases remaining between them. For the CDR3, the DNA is TGTGCCAGCAGCTTAACACCGTATAGCAATCAGCCCCAGCATTTT. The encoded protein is CASSLTPYSNQPQHF.